This TCR beta chain was sequenced for a study of neurological immune-mediated disorders. This clonotype was counted many times. Trimming removed 0 bases at V and 7 bases at J, with 11 bases between. Germline values: CDR1 SGHRS, CDR2 YFSETQ. CDR3 size: 15 residues. TCRdb itself ran the 5' RACE reads through MiXCR, one entry per CDR3 protein. In the table there are 40,000 to 55,000 distinct CDR3 sequences, approximately 5.8% of which are singletons. The sequence derives from a woman aged 18-29 years with multiple sclerosis. The sample was CD4+ T cells from blood. The chain is built from TRBV5-1 and TRBJ1-6; D unclear. CDR3 sequence: CASSLAGWINSPLHF. The CDR3 DNA is TGCGCCAGCAGCTTGGCCGGGTGGATCAATTCACCCCTCCACTTT.